The entry below describes one TCR beta chain. This specimen comes from a study of T cell changes during pregnancy in multiple sclerosis. Sequencing used immunoSEQ multiplex PCR; TCRdb keeps in-frame clones, though not all of them. The sample consists of about 93,000 clones, 92% of them appearing once. This CDR3 comprises 19 residues. Germline V lookup: CDR1 KGHSY, CDR2 FQNENV. V trimming: 4 bases; J trimming: 7 bases; junction bases outside the gene matches: 23. This specimen was peripheral blood, taken after pregnancy. The sequence was obtained from a female donor with multiple sclerosis, enrolled in a pregnancy study. This chain links TRBV16 with TRBJ2-7; TRBD1 matches at 9 bases. CDR3 sequence reads: CASSPPRSRDRDLSAEQYF. In DNA form, the CDR3 reads TGTGCCAGCAGCCCTCCCCGGAGCCGGGACAGGGACCTCTCGGCAGAGCAGTACTTC.